This T cell receptor beta chain was obtained from a study of blood T cell repertoires in COVID-19. Study context: Material from acute and convalescent COVID-19 was sourced from the United States, Italy and Spain. T cells, B-cell-depleted T cells, or PBMCs provided the cDNA or gDNA that served as material.

The CDR3 runs to 14 residues. V lost 4 bases and J lost 8; bases outside the gene matches: 6. In germline, CDR1 is SNHLY, CDR2 FYNNEI. Source study methods: Amplification of reference gene primers was used by the study to estimate nucleated cell counts. Assay used: immunoSEQ multiplex PCR; TCRdb lists only in-frame clones, some missing. The DNA gave D and trimming, while V, J and clone size come from that table. Found here are a few hundred thousand clones, less than 90% of them singletons; the top ten hold more than 9%. Seattle's enrolled individuals joined amid active infection and were then monitored longitudinally.

Material for sequencing was peripheral blood. The chain combines TRBV2 with TRBJ1-4, with TRBD1 matching 8 bases. The sequence came from a woman older than 75 with COVID-19, enrolled during active disease. The CDR3: CASSGTGLGEKLFF. The CDR3 bases are TGTGCCAGCAGTGGGACAGGGCTTGGGGAAAAACTGTTTTTT.